A single sample is the source of the 20 T cell receptor beta chains below, sequenced in a study of siplizumab effects on memory and regulatory T cells. Some clones are missing from TCRdb's copy, which holds only in-frame ones; the method was immunoSEQ multiplex PCR. The sample records about 50,000 clones, about 90% being singletons. The specimen sequenced was naive CD8+ T cells sorted from blood. The source is a human donor in good health.

This clone was picked up one time. The rearrangement uses TRBV6-5 and TRBJ1-1; D is perhaps TRBD1 (5 bases). V was shortened by 0 bases and J by 5 bases, with 7 bases between the two germline ends. The V gene's germline CDR1 is MNHEY and CDR2 SVGAGI. The CDR3 consists of 13 residues. The CDR3 here is CASSYSGGTEAFF. The CDR3 DNA is TGTGCCAGCAGTTACTCCGGGGGAACTGAAGCTTTCTTT.

In its sample, this clone was seen a few times. The chain links TRBV11-1 to TRBJ1-1; D is unclear. Germline V gives CDR1 SGHAT, CDR2 FQDESV (reference sequence). The V end was cut by 2 bases, the J end by 1 base, with 5 bases between. The CDR3 sequence is 13 residues long. DNA for the CDR3: TGTGCCAGCAGCTTAACGGGGAACACTGAAGCTTTCTTT. The encoded protein is CASSLTGNTEAFF.

The chain joins TRBV19 to TRBJ2-1; 11 bases fit TRBD2. The CDR3 length is 15 residues. With V trimmed by 5 bases and J by 8 bases, 8 bases remained unmatched. Germline CDR1 LNHDA, CDR2 SQIVND (reference sequence). CDR3 sequence reads: CASSVSGRALDEQFF. CDR3 sequence (DNA): TGTGCCAGTAGTGTTAGCGGGAGGGCCTTGGATGAGCAGTTCTTC. The variable domain in full, completed from reference TRBV19 and TRBJ2-1, reads DGGITQSPKYLFRKEGQNVTLSCEQNLNHDAMYWYRQDPGQGLRLIYYSQIVNDFQKGDIAEGYSVSREKKESFPLTVTSAQKNPTAFYLCASSVSGRALDEQFFGPGTRLTVL.

The chain links TRBV19 to TRBJ2-4; perhaps TRBD1 as D (6 bases). The CDR3 is 15 residues long. V lost 1 base and J 0 bases, leaving 7 bases between the germline ends. Per germline, CDR1 LNHDA and CDR2 SQIVND (reference sequence). The CDR3 loop is CASSIGTVAKNIQYF. The CDR3 nucleotides read TGTGCCAGTAGTATAGGGACAGTAGCCAAAAACATTCAGTACTTC.

Of note for this clone: The same CDR3 arises from other DNA sequences in this sample as well. V and J are TRBV7-9 and TRBJ2-7, with D possibly being TRBD1 (7 bases). The CDR3 runs to 12 residues. The V end lost 5 bases, the J end lost 4 bases, and 9 bases lay between the germline ends. Germline CDR1 and CDR2: SEHNR and FQNEAQ (reference sequence). The CDR3 nucleotides read TGTGCCAGCAGCCCAGGGGGGTACGAGCAGTACTTC. Translated, it gives CASSPGGYEQYF.

The rearrangement uses TRBV4-1 and TRBJ2-7; TRBD1 aligns across 11 bases. V trimming: 4 bases; J trimming: 7 bases; junction bases outside the gene matches: 9. Germline V gives CDR1 MGHRA, CDR2 YSYEKL. The CDR3 runs 15 residues. CDR3 sequence: CASSLGTGGLQEQYF. CDR3 in DNA: TGCGCCAGCAGCCTGGGGACAGGGGGTCTCCAGGAGCAGTACTTC.

V usage is TRBV5-1 and J usage is TRBJ1-1; 7 nucleotides match TRBD1. The CDR3 spans 14 residues. Germline V gene lookup returns CDR1 SGHRS and CDR2 YFSETQ. With 4 bases clipped from V and 3 bases from J, the junction kept 6 bases outside the gene matches. The CDR3 reads CASSHDRVYTEAFF. As DNA, the CDR3 is TGCGCCAGCAGCCACGACAGGGTGTACACTGAAGCTTTCTTT.

This sequence joins TRBV5-1 and TRBJ1-1; D may be TRBD1 (5 bases). Germline CDR1 is SGHRS and CDR2 is YFSETQ. Trimming removed 3 bases from V and 0 bases from J, with 15 bases in between. The CDR3 covers 16 residues. In nucleotides, the CDR3 is TGCGCCAGCAGCTCCAGTAGGGGAGCTATGAACACTGAAGCTTTCTTT. This translates into CASSSSRGAMNTEAFF. Supplemented by reference TRBV5-1 and TRBJ1-1, the full variable domain reads KAGVTQTPRYLIKTRGQQVTLSCSPISGHRSVSWYQQTPGQGLQFLFEYFSETQRNKGNFPGRFSGRQFSNSRSEMNVSTLELGDSALYLCASSSSRGAMNTEAFFGQGTRLTVV.

The CDR3 DNA reads as TGTGCCATCAGTGATTGGACTAGCCCAGATACGCAGTATTTT. Translated: CAISDWTSPDTQYF. The rearrangement joins TRBV10-3 to TRBJ2-3, with 8 positions matching TRBD2. The V gene's germline CDR1 is ENHRY and CDR2 SYGVKD. Unmatched junction bases numbered 3, after V lost 3 bases and J lost 4 bases. The CDR3 spans 14 residues.

This chain connects TRBV7-9 to TRBJ1-2; TRBD1 is a possible D gene (5 bases). V was pared by 2 bases and J by 9 bases, with 10 bases between. Germline-derived CDR1 and CDR2 are SEHNR and FQNEAQ (reference sequence). CDR3 length: 12 residues. CDR3 region: CASSLLAGSYTF. In DNA form, the CDR3 reads TGTGCCAGCAGCTTATTGGCAGGGAGCTACACCTTC. The whole variable domain, remainder taken from reference TRBV7-9 and TRBJ1-2, is DTGVSQNPRHKITKRGQNVTFRCDPISEHNRLYWYRQTLGQGPEFLTYFQNEAQLEKSRLLSDRFSAERPKGSFSTLEIQRTEQGDSAMYLCASSLLAGSYTFGSGTRLTVV.

The chain employs TRBV29-1 and TRBJ2-1; D uncertain. CDR1 and CDR2 (germline): SQVTM, ANQGSEA. Trimming left V 5 bases short and J 8 bases short, with 13 bases between. There are 12 residues in the CDR3. The CDR3 here is CSVSEDRHEQFF. CDR3 bases: TGCAGCGTTTCCGAGGACCGACATGAGCAGTTCTTC.

The chain has TRBV10-3 and TRBJ1-5; 9 bases line up with TRBD1. J gave up 4 bases and V 10 bases, and 20 bases lay outside the gene matches. Per germline, CDR1 ENHRY and CDR2 SYGVKD. The CDR3 is 18 amino acids. The CDR3 sequence is CASEPVRGTGIKNQPQHF. CDR3 DNA: TGTGCCAGCGAACCTGTCAGAGGGACAGGGATAAAGAATCAGCCCCAGCATTTT.

The chain has TRBV27 and TRBJ2-7; 7 positions agree with TRBD1. Germline CDR1 reads MNHEY; CDR2 reads SMNVEV (reference sequence). The junction had 10 bases not matched to a gene; V was cut back by 2 bases and J by 6 bases. The CDR3 extends over 15 amino acids. CDR3 protein: CASSLHGTVESEQYF. In DNA, the CDR3 is TGTGCCAGCAGTTTACACGGGACAGTAGAAAGCGAGCAGTACTTC.

V is TRBV5-6 and J is TRBJ1-2; D unresolved. This CDR3 is built from 15 residues. With 0 bases removed from V and 5 bases from J, the gap between germline ends came to 14 bases. CDR1 SGHDT and CDR2 YYEEEE come from the germline V gene. The DNA for the CDR3 is TGTGCCAGCAGCTTGGATTACACGGAACCTTATGGCTACACCTTC. This gives the protein CASSLDYTEPYGYTF.

This clone was seen only once. This chain uses TRBV5-6 with TRBJ2-7; 9 bases are a match to TRBD1. CDR3 length: 14 amino acids. Unmatched junction bases numbered 5, after V lost 4 bases and J lost 3 bases. Germline-derived CDR1 and CDR2 are SGHDT and YYEEEE. CDR3 in amino acids: CASSRTGEVYEQYF. The CDR3 coding sequence is TGTGCCAGCAGCAGGACAGGGGAGGTCTACGAGCAGTACTTC.

This chain connects TRBV29-1 to TRBJ1-1, with D maybe TRBD1 (5 bases). The CDR3 runs 15 residues. Germline V lookup: CDR1 SQVTM, CDR2 ANQGSEA. V was pared by 6 bases and J by 4 bases, with 21 bases between. The chain's CDR3 is CSVRDPGLGSTEAFF. The CDR3 nucleotides read TGCAGCGTCCGGGACCCTGGGTTGGGGAGCACTGAAGCTTTCTTT.

The V call is TRBV29-1, the J call TRBJ2-5, with D possibly TRBD2 on 6 matching bases. Germline loops: CDR1 SQVTM, CDR2 ANQGSEA. CDR3 size: 12 residues. V lost 7 bases to trimming and J lost 5 bases, with 14 bases between them. The CDR3 DNA follows: TGCAGCGGCCGGGGGAATATGGAGACCCAGTACTTC. Its protein is CSGRGNMETQYF. The whole variable domain, filled in from reference TRBV29-1 and TRBJ2-5, reads SAVISQKPSRDICQRGTSLTIQCQVDSQVTMMFWYRQQPGQSLTLIATANQGSEATYESGFVIDKFPISRPNLTFSTLTVSNMSPEDSSIYLCSGRGNMETQYFGPGTRLLVL.

The V call is TRBV7-9, the J call TRBJ1-2; D is ambiguous. Trimming left V 4 bases short and J 4 bases short, with 13 bases between. Germline V gene lookup returns CDR1 SEHNR and CDR2 FQNEAQ (reference sequence). This CDR3 has 14 residues. The CDR3 is CASSSRPLLYGYTF. Written as DNA, the CDR3 is TGTGCCAGCAGCTCCCGACCGCTACTCTATGGCTACACCTTC.

The V gene is TRBV19, the J gene TRBJ2-2; D is possibly TRBD1 (5 bases). This CDR3 is built from 14 residues. The germline V gene encodes CDR1 LNHDA and CDR2 SQIVND (reference sequence). Trimming removed 5 bases from V and 3 bases from J, with 10 bases in between. CDR3 coding DNA: TGTGCCAGTAGTGTGCAGGGATACACCGGGGAGCTGTTTTTT. Protein product: CASSVQGYTGELFF.

This rearrangement joins TRBV7-9 to TRBJ2-3; 11 nucleotides line up with TRBD2. This CDR3 region has 15 residues. Looked up from germline, CDR1 is SEHNR and CDR2 is FQNEAQ (reference sequence). Trimming at V came to 5 bases and at J to 4 bases, leaving 5 bases not matched to a gene. The CDR3 reads CASSVLAGVPDTQYF. CDR3 nucleotide sequence: TGTGCCAGCAGCGTACTAGCGGGGGTGCCAGATACGCAGTATTTT.